A selection of T cell receptor beta chains follows, all from one sample in a study of T cell repertoires in ileal Crohn's disease. Sequenced by immunoSEQ multiplex PCR; TCRdb stores in-frame clones only, minus some. The table lists 3,000 to 3,500 clones, 70% to 90% of them singletons. Sequenced material: ileal tissue. The origin of the receptors is an adult with Crohn's disease. Each CDR3 is given with its conserved first and last residue. The D gene is left open where the match is weak. Only part of the rows carry a size: once, few, many, or a class if the clone is expanded.

>-|-|TRBJ2-5|TRBV9
CASSVEGGFDATQYF
TGTGCCAGCAGCGTAGAGGGGGGATTTGATGCGACCCAGTACTTC
>once|-|TRBJ2-2|TRBV7-2
CASSLPGGTGELFF
TGTGCCAGCAGCTTACCAGGGGGGACCGGGGAGCTGTTTTTT
>once|TRBD1|TRBJ1-6|TRBV5-1
CASSLETGGSPLHF
TGCGCCAGCAGCTTGGAGACAGGGGGCTCACCCCTCCACTTT
>-|-|TRBJ2-4|TRBV6-1
CASTDGDIKNIQYF
TGTGCCAGCACCGACGGGGATATCAAAAACATTCAGTACTTC
>-|-|TRBJ1-2|TRBV19
CASSITSAQGSYTF
TGTGCCAGTAGTATAACCTCGGCCCAGGGTAGCTACACCTTC
>-|TRBD2|TRBJ2-3|TRBV11-3
CASSLGLAGGTDTQYF
TGTGCCAGCAGTCTGGGACTAGCGGGGGGCACAGATACGCAGTATTTT
>-|-|TRBJ2-7|TRBV19
CASSINRMAGIDEQYF
TGTGCCAGTAGTATTAATAGGATGGCAGGGATCGACGAGCAGTACTTC
>-|TRBD1|TRBJ2-1|TRBV2
CARTSRGTDLRDEQFF
TGTGCCAGAACGTCGAGGGGGACAGACCTTAGGGATGAGCAGTTCTTC
>-|-|TRBJ2-5|TRBV10-3
CAISAVRGQETQYF
TGTGCCATCAGCGCTGTGAGGGGGCAAGAGACCCAGTACTTC
>-|TRBD2|TRBJ2-3|TRBV6-4
CASSDSRETDTQYF
TGTGCCAGCAGTGACTCGCGGGAGACAGATACGCAGTATTTT
>-|-|TRBJ2-7|TRBV11-1
CASSVSGDEQYF
TGTGCCAGCAGCGTATCAGGGGACGAGCAGTACTTC
>-|TRBD1|TRBJ1-6|TRBV7-2
CASSLRQGNNSPLHF
TGTGCCAGCAGCTTAAGACAGGGAAATAATTCACCCCTCCACTTT
>-|-|TRBJ1-2|TRBV11-2
CASSLGQHTSYGYTF
TGTGCCAGCAGCTTAGGCCAGCACACGTCCTATGGCTACACCTTC
>-|-|TRBJ2-3|TRBV4-3
CASSQVLPGGPVSGTQYF
TGCGCCAGCAGCCAAGTTCTCCCCGGGGGGCCCGTGTCCGGTACGCAGTATTTT
>-|TRBD1|TRBJ2-3|TRBV29-1
CSVIRQGLLTDTQYF
TGCAGCGTTATACGACAGGGCCTCCTCACAGATACGCAGTATTTT
>-|-|TRBJ2-5|TRBV19
CASSPELGGVPETQYF
TGTGCCAGTAGCCCCGAATTAGGGGGAGTACCAGAGACCCAGTACTTC
>once|TRBD1|TRBJ1-3|TRBV28
CASTPGQGFFSGNTIYF
TGTGCCAGCACTCCGGGACAGGGTTTCTTCTCTGGAAACACCATATATTTT
>-|TRBD2|TRBJ2-5|TRBV19
CASSMTSGGAYQETQYF
TGTGCCAGTAGTATGACTAGCGGGGGAGCGTACCAAGAGACCCAGTACTTC
>-|-|TRBJ2-1|TRBV11-3
CASSSREKGSYNEQFF
TGTGCCAGCAGCTCCCGGGAGAAGGGCTCCTACAATGAGCAGTTCTTC
>-|TRBD2|TRBJ2-3|TRBV15
CATSRLAGGLRTDTQYF
TGTGCCACCAGCAGACTAGCGGGGGGGCTTCGCACAGATACGCAGTATTTT
>-|TRBD1|TRBJ1-1|TRBV2
CASSTLRDRKNTEAFF
TGTGCCAGCAGCACCCTCCGGGACAGAAAGAACACTGAAGCTTTCTTT
>-|-|TRBJ1-4|TRBV29-1
CSVLDSREKLFF
TGCAGCGTATTGGACAGTCGGGAAAAACTGTTTTTT
>-|TRBD1|TRBJ1-4|TRBV15
CATSRDSGTGGEKLFF
TGTGCCACCAGCAGAGATAGTGGGACAGGGGGAGAAAAACTGTTTTTT
>-|-|TRBJ1-2|TRBV4-1
CASSQEGAGDLQFYTF
TGCGCCAGCAGCCAAGAGGGGGCAGGGGACCTACAATTTTACACCTTC